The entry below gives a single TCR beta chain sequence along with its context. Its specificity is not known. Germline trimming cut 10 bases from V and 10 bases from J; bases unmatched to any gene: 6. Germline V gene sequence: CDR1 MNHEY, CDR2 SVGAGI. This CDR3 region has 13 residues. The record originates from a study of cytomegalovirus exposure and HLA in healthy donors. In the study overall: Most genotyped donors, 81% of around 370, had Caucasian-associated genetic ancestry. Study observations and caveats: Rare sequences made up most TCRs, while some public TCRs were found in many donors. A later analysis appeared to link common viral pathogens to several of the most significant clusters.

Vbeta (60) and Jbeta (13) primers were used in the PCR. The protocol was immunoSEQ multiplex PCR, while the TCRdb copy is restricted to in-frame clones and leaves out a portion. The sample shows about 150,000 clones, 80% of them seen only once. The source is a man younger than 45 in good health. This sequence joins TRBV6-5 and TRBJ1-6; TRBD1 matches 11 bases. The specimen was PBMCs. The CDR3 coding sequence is TGTGCCATCGGACAGGGGGCAACCTCACCCCTCCACTTT. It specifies CAIGQGATSPLHF.